The clone carrying this T cell receptor beta chain appeared once. Its antigen is unidentified. CDR3 length: 14 residues. Germline V gene lookup returns CDR1 MNHNS and CDR2 SASEGT. V shed 5 bases and J 4 bases; nucleotides not matched to a gene: 4. This specimen belongs to a study of cytomegalovirus exposure and HLA in healthy donors. At the level of the study: Earlier work reported 110 million or so unique TCR beta sequences from approximately 180 million T cells.

A multiplex PCR was run with 60 Vbeta primers and 13 Jbeta primers. The assay was immunoSEQ multiplex PCR, and TCRdb's table has in-frame clones only and misses some. The top ten clones hold over 5.5% of a sample with 100,000 to 150,000 clones, around 78% of them seen once. The study, taken as a whole, reports: The study designated about 180 TCR beta chains cytomegalovirus-associated.

Sequencing was performed on PBMCs. This sequence joins TRBV6-1 and TRBJ2-3; 9 nucleotides align to TRBD2. The TCR sequence derives from a woman in her thirties or forties in good health and CMV-seronegative. This CDR3 reads CASSPRTSADTQYF. The CDR3, as DNA: TGTGCCAGCAGTCCCCGGACTAGCGCAGATACGCAGTATTTT.